Below are 15 T cell receptor beta chains sequenced from a single sample in a study of cytomegalovirus exposure and HLA in healthy donors. Primers for the PCR totalled 60 Vbeta and 13 Jbeta. Assay used: immunoSEQ multiplex PCR; TCRdb lists only in-frame clones, some missing. The sample holds some 150,000 clones, 73% seen once. Source material: PBMCs. The receptors stem from a human donor in good health.

This clone has a handful of counts. The V call is TRBV7-8, the J call TRBJ2-7; 7 bases match TRBD2. Germline trimming cut 5 bases from V and 2 bases from J; bases unmatched to any gene: 9. The CDR3 sequence is 15 residues long. Per germline, CDR1 SGHVS and CDR2 FQNEAQ. CDR3 DNA: TGTGCCAGCAGCGCCCGACTTGCGGGGGCCTACGAGCAGTACTTC. It translates to CASSARLAGAYEQYF.

The genes are TRBV5-1 and TRBJ2-7, with 8 nucleotides matching TRBD2. Per germline, CDR1 SGHRS and CDR2 YFSETQ. V dropped 4 bases and J dropped 2; count of bases not matched to a gene: 11. The CDR3 runs to 16 residues. Written as DNA, the CDR3 is TGCGCCAGCAGCCAGGACGGGGGGGGGCCCACCTACGAGCAGTACTTC. Encoded protein: CASSQDGGGPTYEQYF.

The rearrangement uses TRBV25-1 and TRBJ2-3; tentatively, D is TRBD1 (5 bases). Germline values: CDR1 MGHDK, CDR2 SYGVNS. This CDR3 region has 14 residues. V lost 4 bases, J lost 6 bases, and 14 bases lay in between. The CDR3: CASSGQGPLDTQYF. CDR3 nucleotides: TGTGCCAGCAGTGGGCAGGGCCCCTTGGATACGCAGTATTTT.

The chain employs TRBV29-1 and TRBJ2-3; 7 nucleotides line up with TRBD1. This CDR3 comprises 17 residues. Per the germline V gene, CDR1 is SQVTM and CDR2 is ANQGSEA. After removal of 7 bases from V and 0 bases from J, the junction contained 16 bases not matched to a gene. In nucleotides, the CDR3 is TGCAGCGCTCAAAGGGACAGCCACGACCCAAGCACAGATACGCAGTATTTT. It is translated as CSAQRDSHDPSTDTQYF.

The genes are TRBV14 and TRBJ2-1; 9 bases match TRBD2. This CDR3 contains 16 residues. CDR1 and CDR2 (germline): SGHDN, FVKESK. V lost 3 bases, J lost 4 bases, and 7 bases stayed unmatched. The CDR3 is CASSQATSGPYNEQFF. As DNA, the CDR3 is TGTGCCAGCAGCCAGGCTACTAGCGGGCCTTACAATGAGCAGTTCTTC.

The chain recombines TRBV27 with TRBJ2-1; TRBD2 is a possible D gene (6 bases). The V end was cut by 6 bases, the J end by 3 bases, with 15 bases between. The CDR3 sequence is 15 residues long. Germline-derived CDR1 and CDR2 are MNHEY and SMNVEV (reference sequence). CDR3 protein: CASRLGDLGYNEQFF. For the CDR3, the DNA is TGTGCCAGCAGGTTGGGGGACTTGGGCTACAATGAGCAGTTCTTC.

This clone was observed a handful of times. The CDR3 loop reads CSATGILGTEAFF. Written as DNA, the CDR3 is TGCAGCGCCACCGGGATATTGGGAACTGAAGCTTTCTTT. V usage is TRBV29-1 and J usage is TRBJ1-1; D uncertain. The length of the CDR3 is 13 residues. Germline values: CDR1 SQVTM, CDR2 ANQGSEA. Trimming took 7 bases from V and 5 from J, leaving 17 bases between them.

This rearrangement joins TRBV14 to TRBJ2-7, with 8 bases matching TRBD1. CDR3 length: 13 residues. CDR1 is SGHDN, CDR2 FVKESK, per germline. With 4 bases clipped from V and 6 bases from J, the junction kept 5 bases outside the gene matches. CDR3 coding DNA: TGTGCCAGCAGCCCGGACAGGGTGATCGAGCAGTACTTC. Translating it yields CASSPDRVIEQYF.

This clone was observed once. V usage is TRBV27 and J usage is TRBJ2-1; 7 nucleotides match TRBD2. This CDR3 comprises 13 residues. Per germline, CDR1 MNHEY and CDR2 SMNVEV (reference sequence). V dropped 5 bases and J dropped 9; count of bases not matched to a gene: 7. CDR3 sequence (DNA): TGTGCCAGCAGTAGGGGAGGGCCCGGTGAGCAGTTCTTC. It specifies CASSRGGPGEQFF.

Only one count was recorded for this clone. V and J are TRBV19 and TRBJ1-1; 8 nucleotides align to TRBD1. This CDR3 is 12 amino acids long. Per germline, CDR1 LNHDA and CDR2 SQIVND (reference sequence). After removal of 9 bases from V and 11 bases from J, the junction contained 11 bases not matched to a gene. The CDR3 sequence is CASSRGPRGAFF. The CDR3 DNA sequence: TGTGCCAGCTCCAGGGGGCCTCGAGGCGCTTTCTTT. Complete variable domain (other parts from reference TRBV19 and TRBJ1-1): DGGITQSPKYLFRKEGQNVTLSCEQNLNHDAMYWYRQDPGQGLRLIYYSQIVNDFQKGDIAEGYSVSREKKESFPLTVTSAQKNPTAFYLCASSRGPRGAFFGQGTRLTVV.

This clone was recorded a few times. V gene TRBV6-6 combines with J gene TRBJ1-6, with D perhaps matching TRBD1 (5 bases). The V gene lost 6 bases and the J gene lost 8 bases, with 11 bases spanning the gap. Per the germline V gene, CDR1 is MNHNY and CDR2 is SVGAGI (reference sequence). The CDR3 runs to 13 residues. As DNA, the CDR3 is TGTGCCAGCAGATTCGGGGGTGATTCACCCCTCCACTTT. It translates to CASRFGGDSPLHF.

This clone has a handful of counts. The gene calls are TRBV28 and TRBJ2-2; D ambiguous. The CDR3 runs 11 residues. V lost 5 bases and J lost 12, with 10 bases in between. Germline values: CDR1 MDHEN, CDR2 SYDVKM. As DNA, the CDR3 is TGTGCCAGCAGTACAGACGGAAAGCTGTTTTTT. It specifies CASSTDGKLFF.

The sample holds one count of this clone. This chain links TRBV4-1 with TRBJ2-3, with TRBD1 matching over 7 bases. There are 15 residues in the CDR3. Germline CDR1 is MGHRA and CDR2 is YSYEKL. The V and J ends lost 4 bases and 0 bases, in that order; junction bases with no gene match: 4. The CDR3 spells CASSLRDSSTDTQYF. In DNA form, the CDR3 reads TGCGCCAGCAGCCTGAGGGACAGTAGCACAGATACGCAGTATTTT.

DNA of the CDR3: TGTGCCAGCAGCCCTCGGTATCAGGAGGTCTACGAGCAGTACTTC. Translated: CASSPRYQEVYEQYF. The chain carries TRBV9 and TRBJ2-7; D may be TRBD2 (5 bases). Germline V lookup: CDR1 SGDLS, CDR2 YYNGEE. Trimming stripped 4 bases from V and 3 bases from J, with 17 bases between. This CDR3 contains 15 residues.

This clone was seen just once. The chain uses TRBV7-9 and TRBJ2-7; 9 nucleotides align to TRBD2. CDR1 is SEHNR, CDR2 FQNEAQ, per germline (reference sequence). This CDR3 region has 16 residues. Trimming at V came to 1 base and at J to 6 bases, leaving 10 bases not matched to a gene. This chain's CDR3 is CASSLVVGSSGSEQYF. The CDR3 DNA is TGTGCCAGCAGCTTAGTGGTAGGGAGTAGCGGGAGCGAGCAGTACTTC.